These 23 T cell receptor beta chains share one sample of origin, sequenced in a study of CD4 T cell repertoires in COVID-19. Clones were read by immunoSEQ multiplex PCR, and TCRdb kept only the in-frame ones, dropping some. The profile shows about 24,000 clones, 93% of them singletons. These memory T cells were uncultured and sequenced directly after ex vivo isolation. The sample here was circulating follicular helper CD4+ T cells (cTfh) from blood, taken before the COVID-19 pandemic. The receptors originated from a human donor who had COVID-19.

The chain carries TRBV19 and TRBJ1-2; D is undetermined. The germline V gene encodes CDR1 LNHDA and CDR2 SQIVND (reference sequence). V lost 1 base to trimming and J lost 4 bases, with 13 bases between them. This CDR3 contains 15 residues. CDR3 DNA sequence: TGTGCCAGTAGTATAGCGGAGAGAACCTTCTATGGCTACACCTTC. Translation: CASSIAERTFYGYTF.

The gene calls are TRBV7-8 and TRBJ2-3, with D possibly TRBD2 on 5 matching bases. Between the trimmed V and J ends, which lost 8 bases and 0 bases, there was a span of 18 bases. The CDR3 sequence is 16 residues long. Germline values: CDR1 SGHVS, CDR2 FQNEAQ. The CDR3 DNA sequence: TGTGCCAGCGGAGCGGAGGTCGCCTTTAGCACAGATACGCAGTATTTT. Amino acid sequence: CASGAEVAFSTDTQYF.

The V and J genes are TRBV18 and TRBJ2-2; D is undetermined. This CDR3 has 13 residues. From germline, CDR1 is KGHSH and CDR2 LQKENI. V gave up 3 bases and J gave up 7 bases, with 9 bases separating them. CDR3 sequence (DNA): TGTGCCAGCTCACCCACCAGGAACGGGGAGCTGTTTTTT. This sequence encodes CASSPTRNGELFF.

The rearrangement links TRBV9 to TRBJ1-4, with D perhaps matching TRBD1 (5 bases). The germline V gene has CDR1 SGDLS and CDR2 YYNGEE. The CDR3 extends over 15 amino acids. V lost 0 bases and J lost 8, with 14 bases in between. For the CDR3, the DNA is TGTGCCAGCAGCGTAGATCCGGGTTGGGGCGAAAAACTGTTTTTT. This codes for CASSVDPGWGEKLFF.

The chain uses TRBV6-1 and TRBJ2-7; D remains ambiguous. The CDR3 totals 10 residues. V dropped 8 bases and J dropped 4 bases, with 6 bases sitting between them. Germline V gene sequence: CDR1 MNHNS, CDR2 SASEGT. CDR3 nucleotide sequence: TGTGCCAGCCGCGCATACGAGCAGTACTTC. It codes for CASRAYEQYF.

The chain is built from TRBV28 and TRBJ2-1, with a tentative D call TRBD1 (5 bases). Germline V gene lookup returns CDR1 MDHEN and CDR2 SYDVKM. V gave up 4 bases and J gave up 4 bases, with 17 bases separating them. This CDR3 has 16 residues. CDR3 amino acids: CASSSSISPGYNEQFF. The CDR3 DNA sequence: TGTGCCAGCAGTTCTTCCATCTCCCCAGGGTACAATGAGCAGTTCTTC.

The chain couples TRBV7-2 to TRBJ1-4; TRBD1 matches at 7 bases. This CDR3 region has 15 residues. Per germline, CDR1 SGHTA and CDR2 FQGNSA. With 5 bases clipped from V and 8 bases from J, the junction kept 11 bases outside the gene matches. CDR3 DNA: TGTGCCAGCAGCCTAAACAGGGGCCGAGGGGAAAAACTGTTTTTT. It translates to CASSLNRGRGEKLFF. Full variable domain (missing parts from reference TRBV7-2 and TRBJ1-4): GAGVSQSPSNKVTEKGKDVELRCDPISGHTALYWYRQSLGQGLEFLIYFQGNSAPDKSGLPSDRFSAERTGGSVSTLTIQRTQQEDSAVYLCASSLNRGRGEKLFFGSGTQLSVL.

The chain has TRBV5-1 and TRBJ1-1; D might be TRBD1 (6 bases). This CDR3 is 16 amino acids long. V lost 4 bases to trimming and J lost 2 bases, with 18 bases between them. Germline V gene lookup returns CDR1 SGHRS and CDR2 YFSETQ. The CDR3 DNA reads as TGCGCCAGCAGCCTGACAGGTCCTCTAACAAACACTGAAGCTTTCTTT. Protein product: CASSLTGPLTNTEAFF.

V is TRBV5-1 and J is TRBJ1-1; no definite D call. Germline CDR1 SGHRS, CDR2 YFSETQ. The CDR3 extends over 14 amino acids. V lost 0 bases, J lost 12 bases, and 18 bases lay in between. The CDR3 DNA is TGCGCCAGCAGCTTGGATTTGGCCCCTTCTTTGCCTTTCTTT. Translated: CASSLDLAPSLPFF.

The CDR3 sequence: CASSLGTQGTGNTIYF. DNA of the CDR3: TGCGCCAGCAGCTTAGGAACACAGGGTACTGGAAACACCATATATTTT. The genes are TRBV5-1 and TRBJ1-3; D is perhaps TRBD1 (6 bases). CDR3 length equals 16 residues. V shed 2 bases and J shed 2 bases, with 14 bases lying between them. Germline V gene data show CDR1 as SGHRS and CDR2 as YFSETQ.

The chain carries TRBV5-4 and TRBJ1-2, with 9 bases that match TRBD1. V shed 7 bases and J 3 bases; nucleotides not matched to a gene: 10. Germline loops: CDR1 SGHNT, CDR2 YYREEE (reference sequence). The CDR3 length is 15 residues. The CDR3 is CASGTGQGRYYGYTF. In DNA form, the CDR3 reads TGTGCCAGCGGCACCGGACAGGGGAGATACTATGGCTACACCTTC.

The V and J genes are TRBV6-5 and TRBJ1-1; 9 nucleotides agree with TRBD1. The V gene end was trimmed by 8 bases and the J gene end by 10 bases; junction bases not matched to a gene: 17. CDR3 length: 15 residues. CDR1 is MNHEY, CDR2 SVGAGI, per germline. CDR3 DNA: TGTGCCAGCTCTGGAACGGGACAGGGCGTTGGTCGAGCTTTCTTT. It translates to CASSGTGQGVGRAFF.

The chain links TRBV19 to TRBJ2-2, with TRBD2 matching over 10 bases. Germline V CDR1 and CDR2: LNHDA, SQIVND (reference sequence). The CDR3 is 17 amino acids. Unmatched junction bases numbered 3, after V lost 1 base and J lost 1 base. The CDR3 DNA reads TGTGCCAGTAGTATAGTAACTAGCGGGGTGAACACCGGGGAGCTGTTTTTT. This encodes CASSIVTSGVNTGELFF.

The genes are TRBV27 and TRBJ1-6, with D tentatively TRBD1 (6 bases). CDR3 length: 16 amino acids. Germline CDR1 reads MNHEY; CDR2 reads SMNVEV (reference sequence). Trimming took off 3 bases at V and 7 bases at J, with 16 bases between the two ends. The DNA for the CDR3 is TGTGCCAGCAGTTTGGGTCCCGCAGGGGTAAATTCACCCCTCCACTTT. It yields the protein CASSLGPAGVNSPLHF.

V and J are TRBV10-3 and TRBJ2-5; 8 bases map to TRBD1. The CDR3 consists of 13 residues. The germline V gene encodes CDR1 ENHRY and CDR2 SYGVKD. The V and J ends lost 5 bases and 4 bases, in that order; junction bases with no gene match: 3. In nucleotides, the CDR3 is TGTGCCATCAGTTCAGGGGGCACAGAGACCCAGTACTTC. It specifies CAISSGGTETQYF.

The gene calls are TRBV15 and TRBJ2-3, with unresolved D. Germline V gene sequence: CDR1 LNHNV, CDR2 YYDKDF (reference sequence). Trimming stripped 1 base from V and 11 bases from J, with 10 bases between. The CDR3 extends over 12 amino acids. CDR3 sequence (DNA): TGTGCCACCAGCAGAGGACTTGGCAGGCAGTATTTT. It specifies CATSRGLGRQYF.

The chain has TRBV5-6 and TRBJ1-1; D call uncertain. The germline V gene encodes CDR1 SGHDT and CDR2 YYEEEE. This CDR3 has 15 amino acids. Trimming shortened V by 6 bases and J by 2 bases, and 17 bases separated the two germline ends. The CDR3 nucleotides are TGTGCCAGCACCTTATGGATACAGAGAAACACTGAAGCTTTCTTT. The encoded protein is CASTLWIQRNTEAFF.

J is TRBJ1-6 and V is TRBV6-6; 9 nucleotides line up with TRBD1. After removal of 4 bases from V and 10 bases from J, the junction contained 11 bases not matched to a gene. This CDR3 spans 16 amino acids. Germline CDR1 MNHNY, CDR2 SVGAGI (reference sequence). CDR3 protein: CASSFPLDRGESPLHF. CDR3 sequence (DNA): TGTGCCAGCAGTTTCCCCTTGGACAGGGGAGAATCACCCCTCCACTTT.

The V call is TRBV30, the J call TRBJ1-6; D ambiguous. V shed 4 bases and J shed 8 bases, with 18 bases lying between them. The CDR3 runs to 15 residues. Germline CDR1 and CDR2: GTSNPN and SVGIG (reference sequence). The CDR3 DNA reads as TGTGCCTGGAAGCGCATGGCCCTGGGAGATTCACCCCTCCACTTT. Its protein product is CAWKRMALGDSPLHF.

In DNA form, the CDR3 reads TGTGCCAGCAGTGAAGCGAGGACCCAGTACTTC. Protein: CASSEARTQYF. This chain links TRBV6-1 with TRBJ2-5; no clear D gene. This CDR3 has 11 amino acids. V lost 0 bases and J lost 7, with 3 bases in between. CDR1 and CDR2 from the germline V gene are MNHNS and SASEGT.

The chain carries TRBV5-5 and TRBJ1-1; D may be TRBD1 (6 bases). CDR1 and CDR2 (germline): SGHKS, YYEKEE (reference sequence). This CDR3 is 15 amino acids long. V lost 2 bases, J lost 1 base, and 12 bases lay in between. The CDR3: CASSFGGTQNTEAFF. In DNA form, the CDR3 reads TGTGCCAGCAGCTTCGGTGGGACACAGAACACTGAAGCTTTCTTT.

The chain employs TRBV7-9 and TRBJ2-1; TRBD2 aligns across 8 bases. Per the germline V gene, CDR1 is SEHNR and CDR2 is FQNEAQ (reference sequence). This CDR3 spans 15 amino acids. V lost 5 bases to trimming and J lost 2 bases; unmatched junction nucleotides: 5. The CDR3 region is CASSRSGSPYNEQFF. CDR3 sequence (DNA): TGTGCCAGCAGCCGAAGCGGGAGCCCCTACAATGAGCAGTTCTTC.

J is TRBJ1-5 and V is TRBV19; a possible D gene is TRBD1 (6 bases). The CDR3 sequence is 15 residues long. Trimming left V 6 bases short and J 0 bases short, with 12 bases between. The germline V gene has CDR1 LNHDA and CDR2 SQIVND (reference sequence). The CDR3 sequence: CASRRQANSNQPQHF. As DNA, the CDR3 is TGTGCCAGTAGGCGACAGGCGAATAGCAATCAGCCCCAGCATTTT.